This T cell receptor (beta chain) was identified during a study of vaccination effects on CD4 cells after COVID-19. About the research overall: CD4+ T cells specific for antigen were expanded with viral peptide pools by the ViraFEST assay before sequencing.

Method: immunoSEQ multiplex PCR; TCRdb's copy keeps in-frame clones and lacks some. Of about 25,000 clones listed, about 73% were seen once; the top ten hold approximately 10%. The V and J ends lost 5 bases and 1 base respectively, with 2 bases between them. Germline assignment: CDR1 MDHEN and CDR2 SYDVKM. This CDR3 has 11 amino acids. This clone showed up just a few times. Its antigen is undetermined. It was after approximately 10 days of culture that CD4+ T cells were isolated. Half-medium exchanges with IL-2 medium took place on days 3 and 7. The sequences come from CD4+ T cells from PBMCs cultured without peptide, collected before COVID-19 vaccination. This chain links TRBV28 with TRBJ1-2, with D hard to call. This clonotype was obtained from a human donor who received a COVID-19 vaccine. The CDR3 is CASSDNYGYTF. CDR3 bases: TGTGCCAGCAGTGATAACTATGGCTACACCTTC.